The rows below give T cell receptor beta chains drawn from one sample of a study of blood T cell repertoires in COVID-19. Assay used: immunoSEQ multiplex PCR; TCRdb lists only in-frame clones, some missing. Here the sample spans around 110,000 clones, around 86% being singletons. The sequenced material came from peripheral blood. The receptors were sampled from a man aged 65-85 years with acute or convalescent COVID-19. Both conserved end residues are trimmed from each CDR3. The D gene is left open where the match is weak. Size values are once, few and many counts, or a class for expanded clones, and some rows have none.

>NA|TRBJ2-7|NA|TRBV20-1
SASVGAQNEQY
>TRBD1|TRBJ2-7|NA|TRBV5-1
ASSFGTGSYEQY
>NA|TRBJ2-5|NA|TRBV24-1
ATSDPGRTQETQY
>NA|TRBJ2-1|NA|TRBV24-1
ATSDFGGQNEQF
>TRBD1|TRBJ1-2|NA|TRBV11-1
ASSFTGDRSYT
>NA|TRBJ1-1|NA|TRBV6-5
ASRTKDREAF
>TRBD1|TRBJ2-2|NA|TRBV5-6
ASSLRTGRNTGELF
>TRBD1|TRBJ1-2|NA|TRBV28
ASSFLPGQGSGYT
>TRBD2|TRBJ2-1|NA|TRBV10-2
ASTELAGYEQF
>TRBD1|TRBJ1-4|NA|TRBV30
AWRARGRTATNEKLF
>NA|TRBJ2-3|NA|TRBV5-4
ASSLVASPDTQY
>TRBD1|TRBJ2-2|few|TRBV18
ASSPGTGTTGELF
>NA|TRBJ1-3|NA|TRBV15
ATSRGQSSGNTIY
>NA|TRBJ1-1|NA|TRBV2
ASSAVRGNTEAF
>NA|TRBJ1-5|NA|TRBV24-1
ATSSGARSNQPQH
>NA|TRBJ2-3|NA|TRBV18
ASSRQYTQY
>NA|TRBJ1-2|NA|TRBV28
ASSPPGINYGYT
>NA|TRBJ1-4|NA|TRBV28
ASSSQTVLNEKLF
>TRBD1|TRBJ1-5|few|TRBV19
ASSIADRAGQGNQPQH
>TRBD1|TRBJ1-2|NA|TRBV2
ASSRDRASNYGYT
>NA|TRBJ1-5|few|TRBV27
ASSLSRSNQPQH
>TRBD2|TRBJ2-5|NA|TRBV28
ASSPGGVETQY
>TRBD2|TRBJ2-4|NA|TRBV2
ASRAGEQQNIQY
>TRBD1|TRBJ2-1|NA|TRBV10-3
ATEGTGGKMSF
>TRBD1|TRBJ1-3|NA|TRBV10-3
ATRAQGISSGNTIY
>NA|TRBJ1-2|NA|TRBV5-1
ASSDTAGTYGYT
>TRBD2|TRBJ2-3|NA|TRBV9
ASSPRITAGGADTQY
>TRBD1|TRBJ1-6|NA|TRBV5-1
ASSKGQDNSPLH
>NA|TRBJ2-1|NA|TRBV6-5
ASMGQGNYNEQF
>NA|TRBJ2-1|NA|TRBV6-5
ASSLLQVEGGEQF
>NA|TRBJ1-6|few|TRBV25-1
ASSGYVGGNSPLH
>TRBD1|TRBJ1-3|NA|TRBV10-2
ASSEPGQVGGNTIY
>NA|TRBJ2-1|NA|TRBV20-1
SASWRRPSSYNEQF
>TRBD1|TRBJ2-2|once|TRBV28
ASSLSGGINTGELF
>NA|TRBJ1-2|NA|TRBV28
ASSLPQTNYGYT
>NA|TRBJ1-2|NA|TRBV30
AWSQGLTNYGYT
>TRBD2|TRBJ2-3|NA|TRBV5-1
ASSLAPSGNTDTQY
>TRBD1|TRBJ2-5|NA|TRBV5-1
ASSLGQGALETQY
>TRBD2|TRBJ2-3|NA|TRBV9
ASSATSGYGDTQY
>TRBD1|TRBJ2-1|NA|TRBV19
ASSTGTGVILF
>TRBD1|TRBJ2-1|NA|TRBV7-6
ASNPSTGYYNEQF
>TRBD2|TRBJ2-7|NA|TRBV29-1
SVEVSTSGRTYEQY
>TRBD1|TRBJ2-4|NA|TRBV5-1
ASSLNSLGQGAGGAKNIQY